This entry features one T cell receptor (beta chain) sequence. This clonotype was recorded at least ten times. Its cognate antigen has yet to be identified. No much larger clone exists at a distance of one base, and base qualities are not known. TCR beta CDR3 regions were amplified from RNA transcripts. For the first round of RT-PCR on the TCR CDR3, the HTBI primer set was used together with the Qiagen OneStep RT-PCR kit. The libraries were constructed in a second round of multiplex PCR and then size-selected and purified. Paired-end sequencing of the libraries was performed with 100 bp reads on an Illumina HiSeq2000. The published analysis was carried out like this. Raw data were processed with SOAPnuke, discarding reads with adapters, uncalled bases, mean Phred below 15, or no exact constant-primer or identifier match. COPE v1.2.5 was used to merge the high-quality paired reads, and each unique nucleotide sequence was defined as a clonotype. MiTCR v1.1 was used to align clonotypes to the IMGT TRBV, TRBD and TRBJ reference segments. Only V-J combinations with frequency above 0.0001, covering 99% to 99.2% of repertoires, were analysed. A TCS score was defined as the ratio between F50 (clonal expansion) and ExV (chaos), using BLOSUM62-based TCRdist between CDR3 peptides within each V-J. Welch's t-statistics and random forest reduced 500 to 550 V-J features to fewer than 15, which were used in a naive Bayes classifier (R e1071). The public reads were quality trimmed at Q25 with fastp and then assembled into clones with MiXCR by TCRdb, keeping productive beta chains. Rows with one shared CDR3 protein collapse into an entry with the most common genes and DNA. None of the V and J calls come from the authors' own analysis; TCRdb made them. The sample table holds fewer than 850,000 distinct CDR3 sequences, of which roughly 17% were seen once. Around 15% of the sample rests with the top ten.

Stable Graves' hyperthyroidism was defined as no progression to ophthalmopathy during 18 months of follow-up. Hyperthyroidism patients were newly diagnosed, with disease duration under 2 months, and aged 18 to 65 years. Any patient with an uncontrolled infection, another autoimmune disease, pregnancy or lactation was excluded. Diagnoses relied on clinical symptoms, serum thyroxine and TRAb, thyroid ultrasound and orbital computed tomography. PBMCs were isolated from around 10 ml of fresh peripheral blood by Ficoll-Paque density gradient centrifugation. Trizol reagent was used to extract total RNA, and RNA quality was then checked on an Agilent 2100 Bioanalyzer. These data are taken from a study of T cells in Graves' hyperthyroidism and ophthalmopathy (dated by TCRdb to 2018 to 2020). Turning to the overall study: Peripheral blood was sampled at the time of initial diagnosis, prior to any treatment. The study also compared thyroid tissue and blood T-cell repertoires from five or six Graves' hyperthyroidism patients. The roughly 99 discovery patients were divided at random into training and test sets in a 7:3 ratio. Once sampling was done, hyperthyroidism patients were given methimazole at a starting dose of 30 mg daily, whereas ophthalmopathy patients were given high-dose intravenous methylprednisolone. According to the paper, TCR Vbeta CDR3 sequencing was carried out on some 140 peripheral blood samples, which came from approximately 43 ophthalmopathy, around 75 hyperthyroidism and 17 progressor patients. TCR V-J signatures able to tell the groups apart were searched for in a discovery cohort of some 97 patients, of whom more than 40 had Graves' ophthalmopathy and 57 had stable Graves' hyperthyroidism. Prospective prediction of ophthalmopathy was tested in an independent validation cohort of approximately 18 hyperthyroidism patients and 15 to 17 patients who later progressed to ophthalmopathy. Study-wide conclusions, independent of this receptor: Ophthalmopathy was separated from stable hyperthyroidism by a 13 V-J signature model, with approximately 85% sensitivity and about 81% specificity obtained in cross-validation and 80%/75% obtained in testing. No statistical method was used to set the sample size in advance, and investigators knew the group allocation. In validation, the model predicted progression to ophthalmopathy with over 65% sensitivity and approximately 78% specificity, a median of 6.5 months before onset. Most expanded thyroid clonotypes (frequency above 0.001) were also detected in blood, suggesting blood repertoires may reflect thyroid immune responses.

The germline V gene (reference sequence) provides CDR1 GTSNPN and CDR2 SVGIG. There are 14 amino acids in the CDR3, from cysteine to phenylalanine inclusive. CDR3 DNA only is kept here, 42 bases in frame from base 1. Trimming takes 3 bases from V and 2 bases from J, and the germline ends sit 13 bases apart. This receptor chain uses TRBV30 and TRBJ1-1; no D gene is confidently identified. This TCR came from a man between 50 and 59 years old with Graves' hyperthyroidism. Sequenced material: blood. The sequence in DNA is TGTGCCTGGAGAAACAAAAACGGTAACACTGAAGCTTTCTTT. Protein translation: CAWRNKNGNTEAFF.